The clone carrying this T cell receptor beta chain occurred many times. Its antigen is still unknown. This record belongs to a study of T-cell reconstitution after alpha-beta-depleted transplantation in children. Unique molecular identifiers tagged the TCRbeta library. TCRdb re-analysed the PCR reads in MiXCR, keeping a single row per CDR3 protein. In the table there are around 250,000 distinct CDR3 sequences, around 8% of which are singletons. Study-level results: Roughly two months post-transplant, alpha-beta T cells reportedly originated from several hundred graft clones that had expanded. At day 60, the high TCRbeta diversity found in some patients originated from recipient T cells and thymic progenitors that had survived. The authors attributed T-cell counts and diversity one year after transplant mostly to newly produced T cells.

Germline CDR1 reads SGHRS; CDR2 reads YFSETQ. There are 13 residues in the CDR3. Deletions cut 6 bases from V and 1 base from J, with 10 bases between. The sequencing here drew on PBMCs, mostly from graft donor cells, taken 180 days after TCRalphabeta/CD19-depleted stem cell transplant. The V and J genes are TRBV5-1 and TRBJ1-1; D unclear. This clonotype was obtained from a male patient between 5 and 17 years old who had a stem cell transplant for acute lymphoblastic leukemia, so the T cells may come from the graft donor. This CDR3 is CASKEPGNTEAFF. CDR3 sequence (DNA): TGCGCCAGCAAGGAACCTGGGAACACTGAAGCTTTCTTT.